This entry lists 9 T cell receptor beta chains sequenced from one sample in a study of a mutant IDH1 vaccine in newly diagnosed glioma. Sequenced by immunoSEQ multiplex PCR; TCRdb stores in-frame clones only, minus some. Here the sample spans tens of thousands of clones, roughly 85% being singletons. Documented time point: baseline, week 1 (first vaccination visit). Described treatment: pre-vaccination baseline after standard-of-care therapy. The specimen comprised PBMCs, sampled from a glioma patient treated with radiotherapy, temozolomide or both. Source of these receptors: a man aged 25 to 40 with glioma.

The rearrangement joins TRBV30 to TRBJ2-4; 16 bases are shared with TRBD2. Germline CDR1 GTSNPN, CDR2 SVGIG (reference sequence). V was clipped by 3 bases and J by 3 bases; unmatched bases: 17. The CDR3 extends over 21 amino acids. The CDR3, as DNA: TGTGCCTGGAGGGTAAAAACCGGGACTAGCGGGGGGGCTCGGGTCAAAAACATTCAGTACTTC. Protein sequence: CAWRVKTGTSGGARVKNIQYF.

This sequence joins TRBV11-2 and TRBJ1-6, with a possible D match to TRBD1 (5 bases). V lost 5 bases and J lost 6, with 14 bases in between. The CDR3 is 15 amino acids. Germline V lookup: CDR1 SGHAT, CDR2 FQNNGV. The CDR3 region is CASSKNQGFNSPLHF. CDR3 DNA: TGTGCCAGCAGCAAAAATCAGGGATTTAATTCACCCCTCCACTTT.

The chain is built from TRBV2 and TRBJ1-6; 7 bases agree with TRBD1. V shed 8 bases and J 0 bases; nucleotides not matched to a gene: 4. Germline V lookup: CDR1 SNHLY, CDR2 FYNNEI. This CDR3 contains 15 residues. This chain's CDR3 is CASQDRRSYNSPLHF. DNA for the CDR3: TGTGCCAGCCAGGACAGGCGCTCCTATAATTCACCCCTCCACTTT.

The chain is built from TRBV4-1 and TRBJ1-2; D is unclear. The germline gives CDR1 MGHRA, CDR2 YSYEKL. Trimming took 1 base from V and 6 from J, leaving 12 bases between them. The CDR3 sequence is 14 residues long. DNA for the CDR3: TGCGCCAGCAGCCAAGTTGGTACCGGGGATGGCTACACCTTC. Its protein product is CASSQVGTGDGYTF.

The rearrangement links TRBV11-2 to TRBJ1-2, with TRBD1 as a possible D gene (6 bases). V dropped 3 bases and J dropped 7 bases, with 12 bases sitting between them. From germline, CDR1 is SGHAT and CDR2 FQNNGV. This CDR3 has 13 amino acids. This chain's CDR3 is CASSLQGMSGYTF. The CDR3 DNA follows: TGTGCCAGCAGCTTGCAGGGGATGAGTGGCTACACCTTC.

V is TRBV5-4 and J is TRBJ1-6; 8 positions match TRBD1. CDR3 length equals 15 residues. V was clipped by 4 bases and J by 8 bases; unmatched bases: 8. Germline V gives CDR1 SGHNT, CDR2 YYREEE (reference sequence). As DNA, the CDR3 is TGTGCCAGCAGCCGGACGGACAGGGACGATTCACCCCTCCACTTT. Protein: CASSRTDRDDSPLHF.

V gene TRBV4-1 combines with J gene TRBJ1-4; perhaps TRBD1 as D (5 bases). Trimming cost V 3 bases and J 0 bases, with 11 bases left between them. Germline V gives CDR1 MGHRA, CDR2 YSYEKL. The CDR3 extends over 16 amino acids. In DNA form, the CDR3 reads TGCGCCAGCAGCCACAGGGATACTACAACTAATGAAAAACTGTTTTTT. This gives the protein CASSHRDTTTNEKLFF.

This clone was found a few times. V is TRBV30 and J is TRBJ2-6; tentatively, D is TRBD1 or TRBD2 (5 bases each). Germline CDR1 reads GTSNPN; CDR2 reads SVGIG (reference sequence). This CDR3 comprises 14 residues. CDR3 coding DNA: TGTGCTGAGGGGATTGACTCTGGGGCCAACGTCCTGACTTTC. It yields the protein CAEGIDSGANVLTF. The whole variable domain, remainder taken from reference TRBV30 and TRBJ2-6, is SQTIHQWPATLVQPVGSPLSLECTVEGTSNPNLYWYRQAAGRGLQLLFYSVGIGQISSEVPQNLSASRPQDRQFILSSKKLLLSDSGFYLCAEGIDSGANVLTFGAGSRLTVL.

This clone was found a few times. The CDR3 region has the DNA TGTGCCAGCAGCTTAGGGTCAGGGGTAAAACAGCCCCAGCATTTT. Its translation: CASSLGSGVKQPQHF. The J gene is TRBJ1-5, the V gene TRBV11-2; tentatively, D is TRBD1 (6 bases). V shed 1 base and J shed 7 bases, with 14 bases lying between them. The CDR3 runs 15 residues. The V gene's germline CDR1 is SGHAT and CDR2 FQNNGV. The entire variable domain, with the rest obtained from reference TRBV11-2 and TRBJ1-5, is as follows: EAGVAQSPRYKIIEKRQSVAFWCNPISGHATLYWYQQILGQGPKLLIQFQNNGVVDDSQLPKDRFSAERLKGVDSTLKIQPAKLEDSAVYLCASSLGSGVKQPQHFGDGTRLSIL.